This TCR beta chain was sequenced for a study of technical replicates of blood from several donors. Generated by immunoSEQ multiplex PCR, the TCRdb table keeps only in-frame clones and is missing some. Altogether under 15,000 clones are present, roughly 79% being singletons, with the ten largest covering about 14%. This clonotype was obtained from a human donor in good health. Sequences were obtained from PBMCs.

As DNA, the CDR3 is TGTGCCAGCAGCATCGGGACTAGCGGGCTTAATGAGCAGTTCTTC. It yields the protein CASSIGTSGLNEQFF. The V gene is TRBV11-2, the J gene TRBJ2-1, with 12 positions matching TRBD2. J was trimmed by 7 bases and V by 5 bases; bases with no gene match: 6. CDR1 SGHAT and CDR2 FQNNGV come from the germline V gene. This CDR3 spans 15 amino acids.